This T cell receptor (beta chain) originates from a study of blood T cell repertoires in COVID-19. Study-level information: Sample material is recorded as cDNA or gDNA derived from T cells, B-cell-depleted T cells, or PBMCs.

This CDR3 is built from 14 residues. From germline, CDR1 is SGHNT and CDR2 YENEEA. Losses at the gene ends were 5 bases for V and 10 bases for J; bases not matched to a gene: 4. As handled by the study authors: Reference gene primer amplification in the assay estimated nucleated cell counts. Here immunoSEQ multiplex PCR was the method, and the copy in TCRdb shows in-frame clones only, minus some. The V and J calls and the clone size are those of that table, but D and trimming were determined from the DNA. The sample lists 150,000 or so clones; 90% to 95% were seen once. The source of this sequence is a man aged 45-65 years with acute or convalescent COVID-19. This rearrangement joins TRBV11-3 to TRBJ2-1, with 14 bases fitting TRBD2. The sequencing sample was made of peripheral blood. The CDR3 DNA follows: TGTGCCAGCAGCCCGGGACTAGCGGGGGCGGAGCAGTTCTTC. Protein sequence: CASSPGLAGAEQFF.